This record concerns one T cell receptor (beta chain) sequence. Its antigen is still unknown. Deletions cut 9 bases from V and 6 bases from J, with 18 bases between. CDR1 and CDR2 (germline): MRHNA, SNTAGT. CDR3 length: 14 residues. The data were taken from a study of cytomegalovirus exposure and HLA in healthy donors. Produced via immunoSEQ multiplex PCR; TCRdb's table is partial and in-frame only. Among some 56,000 clones listed, roughly 93% were seen once. Study-wide points: A few CMV-associated chains proved CMV antigen-specific in vitro.

The chain has TRBV6-4 and TRBJ2-1; D is possibly TRBD1 (6 bases). What was sequenced was PBMCs. The sequence derives from a woman under 30 in good health and CMV-seropositive. The CDR3 loop is CARAGTGLANEQFF. CDR3 bases: TGTGCCAGGGCGGGCACAGGGTTAGCCAATGAGCAGTTCTTC.